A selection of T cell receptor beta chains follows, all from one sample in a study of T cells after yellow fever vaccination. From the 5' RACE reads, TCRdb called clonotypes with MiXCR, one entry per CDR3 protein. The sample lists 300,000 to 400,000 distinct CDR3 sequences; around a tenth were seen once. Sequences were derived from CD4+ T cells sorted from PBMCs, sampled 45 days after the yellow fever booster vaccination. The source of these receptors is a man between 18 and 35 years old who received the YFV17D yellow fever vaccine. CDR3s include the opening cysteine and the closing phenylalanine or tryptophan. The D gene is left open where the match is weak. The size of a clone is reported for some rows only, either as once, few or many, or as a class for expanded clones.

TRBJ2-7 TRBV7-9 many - TGTGCCAGCAGCCGCCGAAGCACCGGAGAGGACGAGCAGTACTTC CASSRRSTGEDEQYF
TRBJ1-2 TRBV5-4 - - TGTGCCAGCAGCTCCCCAGGTGCTAACTATGGCTACACCTTC CASSSPGANYGYTF
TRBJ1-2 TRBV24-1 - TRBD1 TGTGCCACCAGTCCCCCGGGGACAGCTAAAGGCTACACCTTC CATSPPGTAKGYTF
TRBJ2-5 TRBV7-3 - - TGTGCCAGCAGCGACCTACAGGGACCCCAAGAGACCCAGTACTTC CASSDLQGPQETQYF
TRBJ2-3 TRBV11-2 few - TGTGCCAGCAGCCTCGATTTGGGAGATACGCAGTATTTT CASSLDLGDTQYF
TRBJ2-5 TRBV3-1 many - TGTGCCAGCAGCCAAGAGGTGACCCAGTACTTC CASSQEVTQYF
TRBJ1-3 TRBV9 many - TGTGCCAGCAGCGAGAAGATTGGACAGAACTCTGGAAACACCATATATTTT CASSEKIGQNSGNTIYF
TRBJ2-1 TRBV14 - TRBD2 TGTGCCAGCAGCCAAGATAGGGCGGGGGGAATGTACGGTTCCTACAATGAGCAGTTCTTC CASSQDRAGGMYGSYNEQFF
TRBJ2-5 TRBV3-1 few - TGTGCCAGCAGCCGATCCGGGAACCCAGAGACCCAGTACTTC CASSRSGNPETQYF
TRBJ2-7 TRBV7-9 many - TGTGCCAGCAGCTTAGGGGCTAGCGTCACCTACGAGCAGTACTTC CASSLGASVTYEQYF
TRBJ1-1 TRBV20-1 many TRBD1 TGCAGTGCTGCCGGGACAGGGGGCGGTGAAGCTTTCTTT CSAAGTGGGEAFF
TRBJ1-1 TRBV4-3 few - TGCGCCAGCAGCCAAGAAGTGGCCGGTTCTACTGAAGCTTTCTTT CASSQEVAGSTEAFF
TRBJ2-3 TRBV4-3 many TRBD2 TGCGCCAGCAGCCAAGCTAGCGGGGGGCCCGCGGCAGATACGCAGTATTTT CASSQASGGPAADTQYF
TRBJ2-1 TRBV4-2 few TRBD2 TGTGCCAGCAGCCAAGGCGAACTTAGCGGGGTCTACAATGAGCAGTTCTTC CASSQGELSGVYNEQFF
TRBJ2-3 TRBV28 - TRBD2 TGTGCCAGCAGTTTAGCTAGCGGGCAGAGCACAGATACGCAGTATTTT CASSLASGQSTDTQYF
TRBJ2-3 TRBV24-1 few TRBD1 TGTGCCACCAGTGTTCAGGGGGGCACAGATACGCAGTATTTT CATSVQGGTDTQYF
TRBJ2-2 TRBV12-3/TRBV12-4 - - TGTGCCAGCAGCCAGACAACCTTGGTCACCGGGGAGCTGTTTTTT CASSQTTLVTGELFF